This T cell receptor beta chain was profiled in a study of T cell responses to AZD1222 COVID-19 vaccine. Pooling of second doses given at about 4 or about 12 weeks was done. Repertoires were generated with immunoSEQ multiplex PCR, while TCRdb's copy carries only in-frame clones and drops some. The data contain more than 150,000 clones, just over 90% of them singletons. A remark on this clone: The antigen remains unidentified.

General study results and limits: There were repertoire samples only from the period after the peak T cell response. Spike-specific TCR breadth and depth both grew after two AZD1222 doses. A mostly white British donor set with more females was recruited, and clonal diversity was possibly underestimated.

Germline values: CDR1 SGHRS, CDR2 YFSETQ. V gave up 2 bases and J gave up 10 bases; unmatched junction bases: 12. The CDR3 loop spans 16 amino acids. The material was peripheral blood, obtained 28 days after the second AZD1222 dose. This sequence was found in an adult who received the AZD1222 COVID-19 vaccine. The chain has TRBV5-1 and TRBJ2-1, with 10 nucleotides matching TRBD1. Here the CDR3 reads CASSFATGGSLQEQFF. The CDR3 nucleotides are TGCGCCAGCAGCTTCGCGACAGGGGGCTCCCTACAGGAGCAGTTCTTC.